A single sample gave rise to the 28 T cell receptor beta chains below, sequenced in a study of blood T cell repertoires in COVID-19. Assay: immunoSEQ multiplex PCR; the TCRdb copy retains only in-frame clones and omits some. The table lists about 59,000 clones, approximately 90% of them singletons, with approximately 15% in the top ten. The sequenced sample was peripheral blood. The receptor source for this set is a man at least 80 years old with acute or convalescent COVID-19.

This clone was detected only once. The V gene is TRBV5-4, the J gene TRBJ2-7, with 7 bases matching TRBD2. The CDR3 loop spans 16 amino acids. J lost 5 bases, V lost 3 bases, and 14 bases had no gene match. Germline V gene sequence: CDR1 SGHNT, CDR2 YYREEE (reference sequence). For the CDR3, the DNA is TGTGCCAGCAGCTCTCCGGAGAAAGCGGGGCTGAACGAGCAGTACTTC. Translating it yields CASSSPEKAGLNEQYF.

The chain couples TRBV7-2 to TRBJ1-1; 7 nucleotides match TRBD1. CDR1 and CDR2 from the germline V gene are SGHTA and FQGNSA. Losses at the gene ends were 1 base for V and 0 bases for J; bases not matched to a gene: 2. CDR3 length: 15 residues. The CDR3 protein is CASSLGQGMNTEAFF. The CDR3 DNA reads TGTGCCAGCAGCTTAGGACAGGGTATGAACACTGAAGCTTTCTTT.

In DNA form, the CDR3 reads TGTGCCTGGACCAGGGACAGTTATGGCTACACCTTC. Its translation is CAWTRDSYGYTF. The chain employs TRBV30 and TRBJ1-2; 7 bases match TRBD1. Germline-derived CDR1 and CDR2 are GTSNPN and SVGIG (reference sequence). The CDR3 runs 12 residues. The V segment lost 4 bases and the J segment 5 bases; nucleotides outside the gene matches: 4.

The chain employs TRBV5-8 and TRBJ1-3; no clear D gene. Trimming left V 1 base short and J 1 base short, with 6 bases between. The CDR3 sequence is 14 residues long. The germline CDR1 and CDR2 sequences are SGHTS and YDEGEE. The CDR3 nucleotides read TGTGCCAGCAGCTTGTCCAAATCTGGAAACACCATATATTTT. Its protein is CASSLSKSGNTIYF.

The V gene is TRBV3-1 (or the pseudogene TRBV3-2), the J gene TRBJ1-5, with 7 bases matching TRBD1. Germline V lookup: CDR1 LGHDT, CDR2 YNNKEL (reference sequence). The CDR3 loop spans 16 amino acids. Germline trimming cut 0 bases from V and 1 base from J; bases unmatched to any gene: 3. CDR3 coding DNA: TGTGCCAGCAGCCAAGACAGGGGGGAGAGCAATCAGCCCCAGCATTTT. Protein: CASSQDRGESNQPQHF.

The V and J genes are TRBV7-2 and TRBJ2-3; 9 nucleotides align to TRBD2. There are 16 residues in the CDR3. Germline assignment: CDR1 SGHTA and CDR2 FQGNSA. Germline trimming cut 1 base from V and 4 bases from J; bases unmatched to any gene: 6. The chain's CDR3 is CASSLGAGGRADTQYF. The CDR3 coding sequence is TGTGCCAGCAGCTTAGGAGCGGGGGGCCGGGCAGATACGCAGTATTTT.

The chain is built from TRBV6-5 and TRBJ2-5, with D perhaps TRBD2 (6 bases). Between the trimmed V and J ends, which lost 7 bases and 0 bases, there was a span of 9 bases. CDR1 and CDR2 from the germline V gene are MNHEY and SVGAGI. CDR3 length equals 13 residues. The CDR3 is CASNRGNQETQYF. The CDR3 DNA is TGTGCCAGCAATCGGGGGAACCAAGAGACCCAGTACTTC.

The CDR3 DNA follows: TGCGCCAGCAGCTCGTGGATAGGACAGTCCACAGATACGCAGTATTTT. It encodes CASSSWIGQSTDTQYF. The V and J genes are TRBV5-1 and TRBJ2-3; D perhaps matches TRBD1 (6 bases). The CDR3 has 16 residues. Trimming took 3 bases from V and 2 from J, leaving 16 bases between them. Germline V lookup: CDR1 SGHRS, CDR2 YFSETQ.

The gene calls are TRBV2 and TRBJ1-2; 7 nucleotides agree with TRBD1. This CDR3 has 13 residues. Germline V gene sequence: CDR1 SNHLY, CDR2 FYNNEI. With 5 bases clipped from V and 8 bases from J, the junction kept 8 bases outside the gene matches. CDR3 sequence: CASSLLQGKGYTF. The CDR3, as DNA: TGTGCCAGCAGTCTTCTACAGGGGAAGGGCTACACCTTC.

J is TRBJ2-5 and V is TRBV6-2 or TRBV6-3; 10 nucleotides line up with TRBD2. Germline CDR1 MNHEY, CDR2 SVGEGT. The length of the CDR3 is 14 residues. V lost 0 bases, J lost 7 bases, and 2 bases stayed unmatched. The DNA of the CDR3 is TGTGCCAGCAGTTACTCGCCTAGCGGGGGGACCCAGTACTTC. Its translation: CASSYSPSGGTQYF.

This chain links TRBV27 with TRBJ1-5, with 7 nucleotides matching TRBD1. Germline lookup yields CDR1 MNHEY and CDR2 SMNVEV (reference sequence). Trimming took 2 bases from V and 6 from J; bases not matched to a gene: 4. CDR3 length equals 14 residues. The CDR3 DNA reads as TGTGCCAGCAGTTTAACAGGGGCCCGTCAGCCCCAGCATTTT. Translating it yields CASSLTGARQPQHF.

The CDR3 here is CASSPRWTGPSGYTF. The CDR3 coding sequence is TGTGCCAGTAGTCCCCGTTGGACAGGGCCCTCTGGCTACACCTTC. The chain recombines TRBV19 with TRBJ1-2, with TRBD1 matching 8 bases. The trim removed 5 bases at V and 7 bases at J, leaving 12 bases unmatched. This CDR3 comprises 15 residues. Germline assignment: CDR1 LNHDA and CDR2 SQIVND (reference sequence).

This sequence joins TRBV5-1 and TRBJ1-1; possible D gene TRBD1, 5 bases. Germline V gene lookup returns CDR1 SGHRS and CDR2 YFSETQ. Deletions cut 7 bases from V and 8 bases from J, with 18 bases between. This CDR3 is built from 13 residues. Written as DNA, the CDR3 is TGCGCCAGCTTCCCCCTTTGGGGCCGGGAAGCTTTCTTT. Amino acid sequence: CASFPLWGREAFF.

The genes are TRBV27 and TRBJ2-5; tentative D call: TRBD2 (7 bases). With 4 bases removed from V and 2 bases from J, the gap between germline ends came to 14 bases. The CDR3 has 15 amino acids. Per germline, CDR1 MNHEY and CDR2 SMNVEV (reference sequence). CDR3 region: CASSSAGDIQETQYF. As DNA, the CDR3 is TGTGCCAGCAGTTCCGCGGGGGACATACAAGAGACCCAGTACTTC.

The chain combines TRBV3-1 (or the pseudogene TRBV3-2) with TRBJ1-4, with D possibly TRBD1 on 5 matching bases. This CDR3 has 15 amino acids. CDR1 is LGHDT and CDR2 is YNNKEL in the germline V gene (reference sequence). V shed 4 bases and J shed 2 bases, with 11 bases lying between them. CDR3 amino acids: CASSLRGATNEKLFF. As DNA, the CDR3 is TGTGCCAGCAGCCTACGCGGGGCGACTAATGAAAAACTGTTTTTT.

This rearrangement joins TRBV7-2 to TRBJ1-1; possibly TRBD1 for D (5 bases). There are 13 residues in the CDR3. Germline V gene data show CDR1 as SGHTA and CDR2 as FQGNSA. V was clipped by 4 bases and J by 4 bases, with 10 bases between them. The CDR3: CASSSGGGTEAFF. The CDR3, as DNA: TGTGCCAGCAGCTCGGGGGGTGGCACTGAAGCTTTCTTT. Full variable domain (rest looked up from reference TRBV7-2 and TRBJ1-1): GAGVSQSPSNKVTEKGKDVELRCDPISGHTALYWYRQSLGQGLEFLIYFQGNSAPDKSGLPSDRFSAERTGGSVSTLTIQRTQQEDSAVYLCASSSGGGTEAFFGQGTRLTVV.

The gene calls are TRBV30 and TRBJ1-6, with 10 positions matching TRBD1. This CDR3 comprises 15 residues. V gave up 6 bases and J gave up 11 bases; unmatched junction bases: 13. CDR1 and CDR2 from the germline V gene are GTSNPN and SVGIG (reference sequence). The CDR3 DNA follows: TGTGCCTGTCGTCCCGCCGGGACAGGGGCTCCACCCCTCCACTTT. This encodes CACRPAGTGAPPLHF.

This rearrangement joins TRBV6-5 to TRBJ2-7; 7 nucleotides line up with TRBD1. After removal of 7 bases from V and 2 bases from J, the junction contained 8 bases not matched to a gene. CDR3 length: 14 residues. Per the germline V gene, CDR1 is MNHEY and CDR2 is SVGAGI. In nucleotides, the CDR3 is TGTGCCAGCATCTCCGGGACAGCCACCTACGAGCAGTACTTC. As protein: CASISGTATYEQYF.

The chain links TRBV27 to TRBJ1-1; D is unresolved. This CDR3 region has 14 residues. The V end was cut by 6 bases, the J end by 3 bases, with 14 bases between. Germline lookup yields CDR1 MNHEY and CDR2 SMNVEV (reference sequence). In DNA form, the CDR3 reads TGTGCCAGCAGCAGCACGACAAGATACACTGAAGCTTTCTTT. It yields the protein CASSSTTRYTEAFF.

The table lists this clone with a count of one. V and J are TRBV20-1 and TRBJ1-5; possible D gene TRBD1, 5 bases. This CDR3 contains 14 residues. Germline-derived CDR1 and CDR2 are DFQATT and SNEGSKA (reference sequence). V lost 3 bases and J lost 3, with 12 bases in between. The CDR3 region has the DNA TGCAGTGCTAGTTCAGGGAACGACAATCAGCCCCAGCATTTT. This encodes CSASSGNDNQPQHF.

The chain recombines TRBV9 with TRBJ2-7, with 7 bases lining up with TRBD1. The CDR3 runs 15 residues. Per germline, CDR1 SGDLS and CDR2 YYNGEE. Trimming at V came to 4 bases and at J to 3 bases, leaving 10 bases not matched to a gene. CDR3 in amino acids: CASSPRQGLNYEQYF. In nucleotides, the CDR3 is TGTGCCAGCAGCCCGAGACAGGGTCTGAACTACGAGCAGTACTTC.

The chain combines TRBV18 with TRBJ2-3, with 7 bases identical to TRBD2. The CDR3 extends over 16 amino acids. CDR1 and CDR2 from the germline V gene are KGHSH and LQKENI. With V trimmed by 0 bases and J by 0 bases, 3 bases remained unmatched. CDR3 sequence reads: CASSPPGGPSTDTQYF. CDR3 DNA sequence: TGTGCCAGCTCACCACCGGGAGGGCCCAGCACAGATACGCAGTATTTT.

In DNA, the CDR3 is TGTGCCACCCCCAAGACAGGGTCGGCCTACGAGCAGTACTTC. It encodes CATPKTGSAYEQYF. The rearrangement links TRBV6-5 to TRBJ2-7, with 7 bases identical to TRBD1. Germline-derived CDR1 and CDR2 are MNHEY and SVGAGI. V was pared by 10 bases and J by 2 bases, with 11 bases of the junction left unmatched. The CDR3 has 14 residues.

V and J are TRBV7-2 and TRBJ1-2, with unresolved D. Germline values: CDR1 SGHTA, CDR2 FQGNSA. CDR3 length: 15 residues. The V end was cut by 1 base, the J end by 4 bases, with 13 bases between. This chain's CDR3 is CASSLGGGGSYGYTF. The CDR3 DNA reads TGTGCCAGCAGCTTAGGAGGAGGCGGGAGCTATGGCTACACCTTC.

The V and J genes are TRBV6-2 or TRBV6-3 and TRBJ2-1; TRBD1 is a possible D gene (5 bases). The CDR3 totals 13 residues. With 6 bases removed from V and 3 bases from J, the gap between germline ends came to 9 bases. In germline, CDR1 is MNHEY, CDR2 SVGEGT. In nucleotides, the CDR3 is TGTGCCAGCAGCCTTCAGGGCTACAATGAGCAGTTCTTC. Translated, it gives CASSLQGYNEQFF.

The chain uses TRBV6-5 and TRBJ2-7, with D possibly matching TRBD1 (6 bases). The V end was cut by 4 bases, the J end by 1 base, with 11 bases between. The CDR3 runs to 14 residues. CDR1 is MNHEY and CDR2 is SVGAGI in the germline V gene. CDR3 region: CASSFRGPSYEQYF. Here the CDR3 DNA reads TGTGCCAGCAGTTTCAGGGGACCTTCCTACGAGCAGTACTTC.

The V gene is TRBV2, the J gene TRBJ1-1; 7 bases agree with TRBD1. V trimming: 8 bases; J trimming: 3 bases; junction bases outside the gene matches: 9. CDR1 and CDR2 from the germline V gene are SNHLY and FYNNEI. This CDR3 contains 14 residues. CDR3 in amino acids: CASEGSRGDTEAFF. The CDR3 bases are TGTGCCAGCGAGGGAAGCAGGGGGGACACTGAAGCTTTCTTT.

The chain couples TRBV7-8 to TRBJ2-1, with 11 bases matching TRBD1. There are 15 residues in the CDR3. Germline values: CDR1 SGHVS, CDR2 FQNEAQ. V lost 4 bases to trimming and J lost 8 bases; unmatched junction nucleotides: 7. In nucleotides, the CDR3 is TGTGCCAGCAGCTGGGCCGGGACAGGGGGGGATGAGCAGTTCTTC. Its protein is CASSWAGTGGDEQFF.